This TCR beta chain was sequenced during a study of blood T cell repertoires in COVID-19. Study as a whole: Material from acute and convalescent COVID-19 was sourced from the United States, Italy and Spain. The cDNA or gDNA used as material had been derived from T cells, B-cell-depleted T cells, or PBMCs.

How the authors handled the data: From reference gene primer amplification, estimates of nucleated cell counts were derived. This table comes from immunoSEQ multiplex PCR, and its TCRdb copy is limited to in-frame clones, with some not included. V and J calls and clone size are copied from that table; D and trimming were computed from the DNA. The sample lists tens of thousands of clones, 80% to 90% occurring once. Germline V gene lookup returns CDR1 MGHRA and CDR2 YSYEKL. The CDR3 runs to 15 residues. Trimming took 0 bases from V and 6 from J, leaving 14 bases between them. This TCR was recovered from a human donor with active COVID-19. The donor label of this sample is uncertain. The sequenced material came from peripheral blood. This sequence joins TRBV4-1 and TRBJ2-5, with a possible D match to TRBD1 (5 bases). The CDR3 sequence: CASSQDPGNKQTQYF. DNA for the CDR3: TGCGCCAGCAGCCAAGATCCAGGGAACAAACAGACCCAGTACTTC.